This T cell receptor (beta chain) is drawn from a study of T cells in Graves' hyperthyroidism and ophthalmopathy. Regarding the study as a whole: Most thyroid clonotypes with frequency above 0.001 were detected in blood.

This clonotype occurred many times. What it binds is not known. What was amplified from RNA transcripts were TCR beta CDR3 regions. A first-round RT-PCR of the TCR CDR3 used the HTBI primer set. TCRdb re-derived calls from the multiplex PCR reads in MiXCR, one entry per CDR3 protein. The data contain around 600,000 distinct CDR3 sequences, around a sixth of them singletons. Hyperthyroidism in the patients, aged 18 to 65, was newly diagnosed and under 2 months in duration. Diagnosing involved the use of clinical symptoms, serum thyroxine and TRAb, thyroid ultrasound and orbital computed tomography. Source material for PBMCs was more than 7.5 ml fresh peripheral blood. This clonotype originated in a woman in her thirties with Graves' hyperthyroidism. Source material: blood.

Here the CDR3 DNA reads TGTGCCAGCAGCCGCACCACCGGGACAGGGTCCTACGAGCAGTACTTC. This gives the protein CASSRTTGTGSYEQYF. The chain employs TRBV3-1 and TRBJ2-7; 9 nucleotides align to TRBD1. V lost 4 bases and J lost 1; bases outside the gene matches: 8. Germline V gives CDR1 LGHDT, CDR2 YNNKEL (reference sequence). This CDR3 is 16 amino acids long.